This TCR beta chain was sequenced for a study of neoadjuvant anti-PD-1 for oral cavity cancer. On the study more broadly: Most patients had three to four biweekly doses of 3 mg/kg nivolumab before resection. Patients without progression received a fourth nivolumab dose around day 43, then surgical resection on days 50-56. Study results and limitations: With a few patients per group, TCR findings need larger cohorts.

Notes on this clone: Antigen specificity is unknown.

Time point given: after neoadjuvant nivolumab, at surgical resection. Trimming cost V 5 bases and J 8 bases; bases outside gene matches: 9. Germline CDR1 is MNHNS and CDR2 is SASEGT. The CDR3 loop spans 14 amino acids. PBMC libraries mostly used about 490 ng of input genomic DNA, with six replicates per sample. Method: immunoSEQ multiplex PCR; TCRdb's copy keeps in-frame clones and lacks some. This table holds about 9,800 clones, roughly 64% found once. The chain uses TRBV6-1 and TRBJ1-2, with 9 positions matching TRBD1. Sequencing was performed on PBMCs, taken after nivolumab (anti-PD-1) treatment. This TCR was recovered from a person aged 40-85 years with oral cavity squamous cell carcinoma. The CDR3 sequence is CASSSGTGLGGYTF. The CDR3 DNA is TGTGCCAGCAGTTCCGGGACAGGGCTCGGAGGCTACACCTTC.